Following are 4 T cell receptor beta chains from one sample sequenced in a study of blood T cells in healthy people across ages. Primers used in a second PCR of roughly 7 to 12 cycles were a sample-barcoded 5' primer and a J-beta primer mix. Each CDR3 protein gets one entry after TCRdb re-called the 5' RACE reads with MiXCR. The profile shows about 1,400,000 distinct CDR3 sequences, 42% of them singletons. Sample: blood. The receptors shown here come from a woman aged 18-29 years in good health.

The chain uses TRBV20-1 and TRBJ2-7; 10 bases agree with TRBD1. The junction had 1 base not matched to a gene; V was cut back by 3 bases and J by 2 bases. This CDR3 contains 13 residues. Germline values: CDR1 DFQATT, CDR2 SNEGSKA (reference sequence). The CDR3 region is CSARGQGPYEQYF. The CDR3 coding sequence is TGCAGTGCTAGGGGACAGGGGCCCTACGAGCAGTACTTC.

This clonotype came up a few times. J is TRBJ1-2 and V is TRBV6-5; D uncertain. The V end lost 2 bases, the J end lost 3 bases, and 13 bases lay between the germline ends. There are 15 residues in the CDR3. Germline V gene lookup returns CDR1 MNHEY and CDR2 SVGAGI. The CDR3, as DNA: TGTGCCAGCAGTTACGACGGAAACACTTACTATGGCTACACCTTC. This codes for CASSYDGNTYYGYTF.

This clonotype was counted a few times. A junction end diverges from the germline sequence, so it may reflect a read error. The J gene is TRBJ2-7, the V gene TRBV10-3, with 7 bases that match TRBD2. The germline gives CDR1 ENHRY, CDR2 SYGVKD. This CDR3 region has 14 residues. The CDR3 region has the DNA TGTGCTATCAGTGAGGTTGCGGGGGTAGACGAGCAGTACTTC. Its protein product is CAISEVAGVDEQYF.

V is TRBV29-1 and J is TRBJ2-3; the D is unclear. Germline assignment: CDR1 SQVTM and CDR2 ANQGSEA. CDR3 length: 12 amino acids. V was trimmed by 7 bases and J by 5 bases, leaving 13 bases between them. The CDR3 sequence is CSGDLGKDTQYF. The CDR3 nucleotides are TGCAGCGGAGACTTAGGGAAAGATACGCAGTATTTT.